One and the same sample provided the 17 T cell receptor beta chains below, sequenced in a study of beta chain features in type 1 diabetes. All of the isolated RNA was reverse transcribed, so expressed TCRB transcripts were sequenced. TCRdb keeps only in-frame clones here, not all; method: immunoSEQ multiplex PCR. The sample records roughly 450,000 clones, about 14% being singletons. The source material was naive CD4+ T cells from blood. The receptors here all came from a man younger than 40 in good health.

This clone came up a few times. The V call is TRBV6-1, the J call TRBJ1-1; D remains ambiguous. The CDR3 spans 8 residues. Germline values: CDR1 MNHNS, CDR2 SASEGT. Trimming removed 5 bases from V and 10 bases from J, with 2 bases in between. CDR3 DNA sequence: TGTGCCAGCAGTTCAGCTTTCTTT. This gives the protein CASSSAFF.

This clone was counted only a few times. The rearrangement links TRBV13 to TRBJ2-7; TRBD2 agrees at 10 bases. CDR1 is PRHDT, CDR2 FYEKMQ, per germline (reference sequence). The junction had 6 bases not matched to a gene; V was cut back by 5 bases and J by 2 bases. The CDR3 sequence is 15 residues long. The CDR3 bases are TGTGCCAGCAGCCCCAGCGGGGGGGCGACCTACGAGCAGTACTTC. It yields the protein CASSPSGGATYEQYF. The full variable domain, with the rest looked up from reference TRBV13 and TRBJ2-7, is AAGVIQSPRHLIKEKRETATLKCYPIPRHDTVYWYQQGPGQDPQFLISFYEKMQSDKGSIPDRFSAQQFSDYHSELNMSSLELGDSALYFCASSPSGGATYEQYFGPGTRLTVT.

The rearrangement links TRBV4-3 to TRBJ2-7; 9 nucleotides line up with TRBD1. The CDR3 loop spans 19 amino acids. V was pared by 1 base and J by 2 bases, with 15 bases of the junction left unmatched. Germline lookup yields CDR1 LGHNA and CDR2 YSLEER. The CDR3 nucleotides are TGCGCCAGCAGCCAAGTTGCAGGGACAGGGTCTTTTGGCGCCTACGAGCAGTACTTC. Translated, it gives CASSQVAGTGSFGAYEQYF.

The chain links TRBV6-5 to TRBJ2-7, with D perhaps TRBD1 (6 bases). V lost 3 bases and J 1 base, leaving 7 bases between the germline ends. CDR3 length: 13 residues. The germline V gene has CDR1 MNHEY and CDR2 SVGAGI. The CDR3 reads CASSYGQSYEQYV. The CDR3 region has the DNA TGTGCCAGCAGTTATGGACAGTCCTACGAGCAGTACGTC.

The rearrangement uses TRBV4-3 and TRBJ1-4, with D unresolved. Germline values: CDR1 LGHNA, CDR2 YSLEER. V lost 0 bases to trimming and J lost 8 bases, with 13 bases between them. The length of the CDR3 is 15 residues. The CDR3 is CASSQDWKRAEKLFF. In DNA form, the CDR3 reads TGCGCCAGCAGCCAAGATTGGAAAAGGGCAGAAAAACTGTTTTTT.

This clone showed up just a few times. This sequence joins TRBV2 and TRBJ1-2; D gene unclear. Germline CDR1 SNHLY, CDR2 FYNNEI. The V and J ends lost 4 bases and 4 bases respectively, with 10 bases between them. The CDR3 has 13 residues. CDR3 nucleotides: TGTGCCAGCAGTGGACGGGCCCTCTATGGCTACACCTTC. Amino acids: CASSGRALYGYTF. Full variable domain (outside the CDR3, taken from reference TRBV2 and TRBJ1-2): EPEVTQTPSHQVTQMGQEVILRCVPISNHLYFYWYRQILGQKVEFLVSFYNNEISEKSEIFDDQFSVERPDGSNFTLKIRSTKLEDSAMYFCASSGRALYGYTFGSGTRLTVV.

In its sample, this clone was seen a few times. The CDR3 here is CASSSWGSAGSYEQYV. The CDR3 nucleotides are TGTGCCAGCAGCTCCTGGGGTAGCGCAGGGTCCTACGAGCAGTACGTC. V and J are TRBV7-2 and TRBJ2-7, with D possibly called TRBD1 or TRBD2 (5 bases each). V gave up 4 bases and J gave up 1 base, with 17 bases separating them. The length of the CDR3 is 16 residues. The germline gives CDR1 SGHTA, CDR2 FQGNSA.

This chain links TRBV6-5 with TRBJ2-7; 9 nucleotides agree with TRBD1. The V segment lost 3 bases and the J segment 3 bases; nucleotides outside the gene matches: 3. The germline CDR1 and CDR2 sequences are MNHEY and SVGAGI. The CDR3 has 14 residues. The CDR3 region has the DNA TGTGCCAGCAGTTATGGGACAGGGAACTACGAGCAGTACTTC. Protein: CASSYGTGNYEQYF.

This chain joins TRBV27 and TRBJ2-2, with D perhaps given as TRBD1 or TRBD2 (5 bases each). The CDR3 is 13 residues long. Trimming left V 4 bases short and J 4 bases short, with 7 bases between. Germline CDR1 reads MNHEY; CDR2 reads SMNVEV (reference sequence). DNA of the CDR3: TGTGCCAGCAGTTGGGGGTCCACCGGGGAGCTGTTTTTT. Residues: CASSWGSTGELFF.

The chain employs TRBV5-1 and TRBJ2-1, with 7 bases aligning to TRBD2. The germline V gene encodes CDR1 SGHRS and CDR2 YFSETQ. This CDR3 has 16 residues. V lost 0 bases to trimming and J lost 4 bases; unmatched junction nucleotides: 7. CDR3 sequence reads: CASSLVASGTYNEQFF. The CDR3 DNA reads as TGCGCCAGCAGCTTGGTGGCTAGCGGAACTTACAATGAGCAGTTCTTC. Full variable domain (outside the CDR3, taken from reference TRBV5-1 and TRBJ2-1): KAGVTQTPRYLIKTRGQQVTLSCSPISGHRSVSWYQQTPGQGLQFLFEYFSETQRNKGNFPGRFSGRQFSNSRSEMNVSTLELGDSALYLCASSLVASGTYNEQFFGPGTRLTVL.

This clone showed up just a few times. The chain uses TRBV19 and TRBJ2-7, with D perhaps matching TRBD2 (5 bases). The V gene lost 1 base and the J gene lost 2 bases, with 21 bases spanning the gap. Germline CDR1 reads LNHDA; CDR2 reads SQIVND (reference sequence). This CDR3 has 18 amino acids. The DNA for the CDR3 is TGTGCCAGTAGTATAGCCGGATTCAACGCGGGCACTGCCTACGAGCAGTACTTC. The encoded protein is CASSIAGFNAGTAYEQYF.

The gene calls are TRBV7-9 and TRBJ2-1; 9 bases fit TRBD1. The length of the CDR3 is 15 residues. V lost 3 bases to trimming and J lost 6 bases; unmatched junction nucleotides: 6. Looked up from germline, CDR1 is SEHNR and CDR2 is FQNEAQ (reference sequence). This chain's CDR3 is CASSFRDRVANEQFF. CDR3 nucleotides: TGTGCCAGCAGCTTCCGGGACAGGGTAGCCAATGAGCAGTTCTTC.

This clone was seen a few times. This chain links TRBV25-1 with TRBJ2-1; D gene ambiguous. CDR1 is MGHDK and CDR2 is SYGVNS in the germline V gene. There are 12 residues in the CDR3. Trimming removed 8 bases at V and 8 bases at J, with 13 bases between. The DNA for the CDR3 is TGTGCCAGCTCCGTGCTCGGGTATGAGCAGTTCTTC. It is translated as CASSVLGYEQFF.

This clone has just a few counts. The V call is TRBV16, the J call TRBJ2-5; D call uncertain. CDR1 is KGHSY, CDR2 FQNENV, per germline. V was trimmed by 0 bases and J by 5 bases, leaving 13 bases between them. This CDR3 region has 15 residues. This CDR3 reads CASSQSGLEMETQYF. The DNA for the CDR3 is TGTGCCAGCAGCCAATCAGGGCTAGAGATGGAGACCCAGTACTTC.

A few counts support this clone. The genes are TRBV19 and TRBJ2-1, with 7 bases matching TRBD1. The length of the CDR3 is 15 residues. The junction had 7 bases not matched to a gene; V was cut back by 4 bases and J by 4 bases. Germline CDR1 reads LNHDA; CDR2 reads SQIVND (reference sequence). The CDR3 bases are TGTGCCAGTAGTAATACAGGGGTCCTTTACAATGAGCAGTTCTTC. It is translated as CASSNTGVLYNEQFF. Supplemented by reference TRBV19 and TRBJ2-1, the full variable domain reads DGGITQSPKYLFRKEGQNVTLSCEQNLNHDAMYWYRQDPGQGLRLIYYSQIVNDFQKGDIAEGYSVSREKKESFPLTVTSAQKNPTAFYLCASSNTGVLYNEQFFGPGTRLTVL.

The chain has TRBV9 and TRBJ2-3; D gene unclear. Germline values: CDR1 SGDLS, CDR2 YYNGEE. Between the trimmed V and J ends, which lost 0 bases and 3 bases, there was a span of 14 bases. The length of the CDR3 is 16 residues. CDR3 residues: CASSVGSPIFTDTQYF. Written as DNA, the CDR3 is TGTGCCAGCAGCGTAGGGTCGCCGATCTTTACAGATACGCAGTATTTT.

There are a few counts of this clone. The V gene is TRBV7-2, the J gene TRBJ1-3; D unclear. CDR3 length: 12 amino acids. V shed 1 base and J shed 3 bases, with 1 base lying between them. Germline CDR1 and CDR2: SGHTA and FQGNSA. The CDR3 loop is CASSLVGNTIYF. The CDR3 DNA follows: TGTGCCAGCAGCTTAGTTGGAAACACCATATATTTT.